This entry lists 28 T cell receptor beta chains sequenced from one sample in a study of blood T cell repertoires in COVID-19. TCRdb's table, derived via immunoSEQ multiplex PCR, lists solely in-frame clones and lacks some. This table has about 350,000 clones, roughly 90% appearing once. The sample comprised PBMCs or T cells enriched from blood (not recorded which). The source of these receptors is a woman in her 30s who had been exposed to COVID-19.

The V and J genes are TRBV19 and TRBJ2-7; TRBD2 agrees at 14 bases. CDR1 is LNHDA and CDR2 is SQIVND in the germline V gene (reference sequence). Germline trimming cut 6 bases from V and 2 bases from J; bases unmatched to any gene: 3. The CDR3 runs to 15 residues. Written as DNA, the CDR3 is TGTGCCAGTAGCGAGACTAGCGGGAGGGCCTACGAGCAGTACTTC. Protein: CASSETSGRAYEQYF.

The chain is built from TRBV19 and TRBJ2-7; 7 bases match TRBD1. The germline CDR1 and CDR2 sequences are LNHDA and SQIVND (reference sequence). The CDR3 spans 16 residues. Germline trimming cut 3 bases from V and 3 bases from J; bases unmatched to any gene: 11. The CDR3 sequence: CASSIRGTAQDYEQYF. As DNA, the CDR3 is TGTGCCAGTAGTATCAGAGGGACAGCCCAAGACTACGAGCAGTACTTC.

V gene TRBV18 combines with J gene TRBJ1-6; possible D gene TRBD1, 5 bases. The CDR3 is 15 amino acids. Germline CDR1 and CDR2: KGHSH and LQKENI. V was trimmed by 0 bases and J by 7 bases, leaving 10 bases between them. The CDR3 sequence: CASSPPGGENSPLHF. The CDR3 DNA reads as TGTGCCAGCTCACCACCGGGGGGAGAAAATTCACCCCTCCACTTT.

The CDR3: CASSLELKETQYF. The CDR3 coding sequence is TGTGCCAGCAGCTTGGAACTAAAGGAGACCCAGTACTTC. The V call is TRBV5-4, the J call TRBJ2-5; D uncertain. V gave up 0 bases and J gave up 5 bases, with 8 bases separating them. The germline CDR1 and CDR2 sequences are SGHNT and YYREEE (reference sequence). The CDR3 spans 13 residues.

CDR3 DNA sequence: TGTGCCAGCAGCCAAGGTCTAGCGGGGCCCTACGAGCAGTACTTC. Residues: CASSQGLAGPYEQYF. This chain uses TRBV3-1 (or the pseudogene TRBV3-2) with TRBJ2-7, with 9 bases lining up with TRBD2. Germline trimming cut 1 base from V and 2 bases from J; bases unmatched to any gene: 3. In germline, CDR1 is LGHDT, CDR2 YNNKEL (reference sequence). This CDR3 contains 15 residues.

J is TRBJ2-7 and V is TRBV28; 14 positions match TRBD2. From germline, CDR1 is MDHEN and CDR2 SYDVKM. The J segment lost 6 bases and the V segment lost 7 bases, leaving 14 bases of the junction unmatched. The CDR3 sequence is 17 residues long. The CDR3 sequence is CASIAGLAGVKIREQYF. CDR3 nucleotide sequence: TGTGCCAGCATAGCGGGACTAGCGGGAGTTAAGATCCGCGAGCAGTACTTC.

The rearrangement uses TRBV18 and TRBJ1-2; 10 positions agree with TRBD1. Germline CDR1 KGHSH, CDR2 LQKENI. The CDR3 runs 16 residues. V dropped 4 bases and J dropped 8; count of bases not matched to a gene: 13. The CDR3 bases are TGTGCCAGCTCACAACCGGGACAGGGGCCAACCTGGGGCTACACCTTC. Translation gives CASSQPGQGPTWGYTF. Based on the CDR3 plus reference TRBV18 and TRBJ1-2, the full variable domain is NAGVMQNPRHLVRRRGQEARLRCSPMKGHSHVYWYRQLPEEGLKFMVYLQKENIIDESGMPKERFSAEFPKEGPSILRIQQVVRGDSAAYFCASSQPGQGPTWGYTFGSGTRLTVV.

CDR3 in amino acids: CASSEAGGREQYF. As DNA, the CDR3 is TGTGCCAGCAGTGAAGCAGGAGGGCGGGAGCAGTACTTC. The rearrangement links TRBV6-1 to TRBJ2-7; D may be TRBD2 (6 bases). Germline values: CDR1 MNHNS, CDR2 SASEGT. The CDR3 consists of 13 residues. V lost 0 bases and J lost 7, with 10 bases in between.

This clone came up a few times. This rearrangement joins TRBV7-9 to TRBJ1-1, with TRBD1 identical over 7 bases. Trimming cost V 3 bases and J 4 bases; bases outside gene matches: 5. The length of the CDR3 is 14 residues. Germline V CDR1 and CDR2: SEHNR, FQNEAQ (reference sequence). This CDR3 reads CASSFRGLGTEAFF. CDR3 coding DNA: TGTGCCAGCAGCTTTAGGGGGCTGGGCACTGAAGCTTTCTTT.

The chain combines TRBV5-1 with TRBJ1-3, with 9 bases fitting TRBD1. In germline, CDR1 is SGHRS, CDR2 YFSETQ. V lost 0 bases to trimming and J lost 9 bases; unmatched junction nucleotides: 7. This CDR3 spans 15 amino acids. CDR3 sequence (DNA): TGCGCCAGCAGCTTGGGATACGACAGGGGGACCACCATATATTTT. Translating it yields CASSLGYDRGTTIYF.

This chain links TRBV28 with TRBJ1-6; 7 bases map to TRBD1. V trimming: 4 bases; J trimming: 10 bases; junction bases outside the gene matches: 13. CDR1 and CDR2 (germline): MDHEN, SYDVKM. The CDR3 has 16 amino acids. DNA of the CDR3: TGTGCCAGCAGTTCCGCCGTAACAGGGGTCGGATCACCCCTCCACTTT. Translating gives CASSSAVTGVGSPLHF.

The chain employs TRBV5-2 and TRBJ1-2; the D call TRBD1 from the table was never checked on the DNA. TRBV5-2 constitutes a pseudogene. The CDR3 runs to 24 residues. CDR3 sequence: CASNPKPRRARFLRVDRDHYGYTF. DNA of the CDR3: TGTGCCAGCAACCCAAAACCGCGTAGGGCGAGGTTTCTTAGGGTCGACAGGGACCACTATGGCTACACCTTC.

The chain carries TRBV3-1 (or the pseudogene TRBV3-2) and TRBJ1-2, with TRBD1 identical over 7 bases. The junction had 8 bases not matched to a gene; V was cut back by 1 base and J by 0 bases. Germline CDR1 reads LGHDT; CDR2 reads YNNKEL (reference sequence). The CDR3 loop spans 17 amino acids. The CDR3 is CASSQGRRTGTNYGYTF. CDR3 DNA: TGTGCCAGCAGCCAAGGTCGCAGGACAGGAACTAACTATGGCTACACCTTC.

The rearrangement uses TRBV6-4 and TRBJ1-2; D is unresolved. The CDR3 is 13 residues long. The germline V gene has CDR1 MRHNA and CDR2 SNTAGT. The V and J ends lost 0 bases and 4 bases respectively, with 6 bases between them. CDR3: CASSDSDSYGYTF. CDR3 DNA sequence: TGTGCCAGCAGTGACTCGGACTCCTATGGCTACACCTTC.

The chain is built from TRBV24-1 and TRBJ1-3; D call uncertain. This CDR3 region has 15 residues. Germline CDR1 KGHDR, CDR2 SFDVKD. V lost 4 bases and J 0 bases, leaving 9 bases between the germline ends. CDR3 region: CATSDDRSSGNTIYF. CDR3 DNA: TGTGCCACCAGTGACGATCGGTCCTCTGGAAACACCATATATTTT.

This clone was counted between two and nine times. The rearrangement uses TRBV28 and TRBJ2-7; the D gene is possibly TRBD2 (6 bases). V gave up 6 bases and J gave up 6 bases, with 12 bases separating them. The CDR3 runs 12 residues. Per germline, CDR1 MDHEN and CDR2 SYDVKM. The CDR3 region is CASRGDSLEQYF. CDR3 DNA: TGTGCCAGCAGGGGGGACTCCCTCGAGCAGTACTTC.

The genes are TRBV5-1 and TRBJ2-2, with D unresolved. The CDR3 has 11 amino acids. The germline V gene has CDR1 SGHRS and CDR2 YFSETQ. V lost 0 bases and J lost 9, with 3 bases in between. CDR3 sequence (DNA): TGCGCCAGCAGCTTGGTCAGGGAGCTGTTTTTT. Protein sequence: CASSLVRELFF.

The genes are TRBV18 and TRBJ2-7; 7 bases align to TRBD2. Germline V gives CDR1 KGHSH, CDR2 LQKENI. With V trimmed by 2 bases and J by 3 bases, 4 bases remained unmatched. The CDR3 has 14 residues. The CDR3, as DNA: TGTGCCAGCTCACCAACACTAGCGATCTACGAGCAGTACTTC. It codes for CASSPTLAIYEQYF.

The genes are TRBV29-1 and TRBJ2-2; 11 bases line up with TRBD2. CDR3 length equals 14 residues. CDR1 is SQVTM and CDR2 is ANQGSEA in the germline V gene. J gave up 1 base and V 7 bases, and 2 bases lay outside the gene matches. This CDR3 reads CSAGLAVNTGELFF. The CDR3 DNA reads TGCAGCGCGGGACTAGCGGTGAACACCGGGGAGCTGTTTTTT.

The chain carries TRBV19 and TRBJ1-1; D gene unclear. Germline loops: CDR1 LNHDA, CDR2 SQIVND (reference sequence). The CDR3 is made up of 15 amino acids. Trimming pared 3 bases from V and 2 bases from J, leaving 13 bases between. The DNA of the CDR3 is TGTGCCAGTAGTATGGTCGGCAGCGGAAACACTGAAGCTTTCTTT. Residues: CASSMVGSGNTEAFF.

The rearrangement uses TRBV19 and TRBJ2-6; 12 bases align to TRBD2. Germline V CDR1 and CDR2: LNHDA, SQIVND (reference sequence). The CDR3 extends over 17 amino acids. Losses at the gene ends were 9 bases for V and 4 bases for J; bases not matched to a gene: 10. This chain's CDR3 is CASPRTSGTLGANVLTF. In DNA form, the CDR3 reads TGTGCCAGCCCCCGGACTAGCGGGACGCTCGGGGCCAACGTCCTGACTTTC.

The chain is built from TRBV27 and TRBJ1-1, with D maybe TRBD1 (5 bases). The germline V gene encodes CDR1 MNHEY and CDR2 SMNVEV (reference sequence). V was shortened by 3 bases and J by 0 bases, with 17 bases between the two germline ends. This CDR3 is 17 amino acids long. The CDR3 here is CASSFWPGRGMNTEAFF. The CDR3 nucleotides read TGTGCCAGCAGTTTCTGGCCAGGGAGGGGAATGAACACTGAAGCTTTCTTT.

The chain is built from TRBV27 and TRBJ2-7; TRBD2 matches 11 bases. The CDR3 length is 12 residues. Germline CDR1 is MNHEY and CDR2 is SMNVEV (reference sequence). The J segment lost 3 bases and the V segment lost 8 bases, leaving 0 bases of the junction unmatched. CDR3 region: CASGTSGYEQYF. Here the CDR3 DNA reads TGTGCCAGCGGGACTAGCGGCTACGAGCAGTACTTC.

In DNA form, the CDR3 reads TGTGCCAGCAAGATTGCCCGGGACAGGGGCTACGAGCAGTACTTC. Encoded protein: CASKIARDRGYEQYF. This sequence joins TRBV2 and TRBJ2-7; 10 nucleotides match TRBD1. Germline loops: CDR1 SNHLY, CDR2 FYNNEI. The V gene end was trimmed by 7 bases and the J gene end by 3 bases; junction bases not matched to a gene: 9. CDR3 length: 15 residues.

J is TRBJ1-2 and V is TRBV28; tentative D call: TRBD1 (5 bases). CDR3 length: 12 amino acids. The germline CDR1 and CDR2 sequences are MDHEN and SYDVKM. V lost 9 bases and J 7 bases, leaving 15 bases between the germline ends. The CDR3 here is CASTSGTLGYTF. CDR3 in DNA: TGTGCCAGTACCAGCGGGACCCTTGGCTACACCTTC.

The V and J genes are TRBV10-3 and TRBJ2-5; D unclear. Germline CDR1 ENHRY, CDR2 SYGVKD. The CDR3 is 13 amino acids. V was pared by 3 bases and J by 1 base, with 6 bases between. CDR3 in DNA: TGTGCCATCAGTGACCCCGGCCAAGAGACCCAGTACTTC. Protein sequence: CAISDPGQETQYF.

The genes are TRBV30 and TRBJ2-7, with 7 bases fitting TRBD2. Germline CDR1 reads GTSNPN; CDR2 reads SVGIG (reference sequence). The CDR3 is 15 amino acids. V gave up 3 bases and J gave up 4 bases; unmatched junction bases: 12. The CDR3 region has the DNA TGTGCCTGGAGAGAACGCGGGAGCATCGAATACGAGCAGTACTTC. The encoded protein is CAWRERGSIEYEQYF. The variable domain in full, with the rest retrieved from reference TRBV30 and TRBJ2-7, is SQTIHQWPATLVQPVGSPLSLECTVEGTSNPNLYWYRQAAGRGLQLLFYSVGIGQISSEVPQNLSASRPQDRQFILSSKKLLLSDSGFYLCAWRERGSIEYEQYFGPGTRLTVT.

This clone was recorded only once. V usage is TRBV10-3 and J usage is TRBJ1-2; TRBD1 matches 7 bases. The V gene's germline CDR1 is ENHRY and CDR2 SYGVKD. This CDR3 has 12 amino acids. V gave up 5 bases and J gave up 6 bases; unmatched junction bases: 3. CDR3 DNA: TGTGCCATCAGTAGGGACAGCAATGGCTACACCTTC. Amino acid sequence: CAISRDSNGYTF.